This T cell receptor beta chain emerged from a study of blood T cell repertoires in COVID-19. At the level of the study: PBMCs, B-cell-depleted T cells, or T cells were the source of the cDNA or gDNA that made up the material.

Germline-derived CDR1 and CDR2 are SEHNR and FQNEAQ (reference sequence). This CDR3 spans 16 amino acids. Trimming removed 1 base at V and 4 bases at J, with 14 bases between. Original data processing: Reference gene primer amplification gave nucleated cell count estimates. Produced via immunoSEQ multiplex PCR; TCRdb's table is partial and in-frame only. V, J and clone size derive from that table, while D and trimming were established from the DNA sequence. The repertoire consists of just under 75,000 clones, with approximately 83% occurring once and the leading ten covering roughly 2.5%. What was sequenced was peripheral blood. This chain joins TRBV7-9 and TRBJ1-3; D is perhaps TRBD1 (6 bases). This TCR derives from a man of 80 years or more with active or convalescent COVID-19. CDR3: CASSLVAGAGGNTIYF. CDR3 in DNA: TGTGCCAGCAGCTTAGTTGCAGGGGCTGGCGGAAACACCATATATTTT.